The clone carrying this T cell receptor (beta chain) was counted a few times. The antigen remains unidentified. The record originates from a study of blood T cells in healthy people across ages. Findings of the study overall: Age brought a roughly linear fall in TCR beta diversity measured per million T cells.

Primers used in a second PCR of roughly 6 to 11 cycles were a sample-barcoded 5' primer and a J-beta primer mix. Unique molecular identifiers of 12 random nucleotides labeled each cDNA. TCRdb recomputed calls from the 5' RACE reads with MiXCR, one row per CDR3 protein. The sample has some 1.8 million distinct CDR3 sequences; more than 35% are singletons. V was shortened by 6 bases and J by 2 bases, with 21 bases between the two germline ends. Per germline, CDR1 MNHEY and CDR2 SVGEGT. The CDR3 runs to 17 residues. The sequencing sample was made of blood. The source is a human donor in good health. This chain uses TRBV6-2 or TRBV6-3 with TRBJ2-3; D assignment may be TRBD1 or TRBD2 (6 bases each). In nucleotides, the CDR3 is TGTGCCAGCAGCCGGGGGTGGACAGCACGTGACACAGATACGCAGTATTTT. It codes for CASSRGWTARDTDTQYF.